This TCR beta chain was retrieved from a study of cytomegalovirus exposure and HLA in healthy donors. Study results and limitations: A missense DCLRE1C variant was associated with V- and J-gene trimming of TCR beta chains in a later analysis, and an independent cohort replicated the association.

The PCR contained 60 Vbeta and 13 Jbeta primers. Assay: immunoSEQ multiplex PCR; the TCRdb copy retains only in-frame clones and omits some. This table holds about 190,000 clones, about four fifths found once. CDR3 length: 15 amino acids. The V gene lost 2 bases and the J gene lost 8 bases, with 15 bases spanning the gap. Germline V lookup: CDR1 KGHSH, CDR2 LQKENI. Regarding this clone: Antigen specificity is unknown.

This chain connects TRBV18 to TRBJ1-4; possibly TRBD1 for D (5 bases). Sequenced material: PBMCs. This clonotype was obtained from a man aged 25 to 40 in good health and CMV-seropositive. For the CDR3, the DNA is TGTGCCAGCTCACCAGTGGACGGGCCAGGGGAAAAACTGTTTTTT. Translation: CASSPVDGPGEKLFF.